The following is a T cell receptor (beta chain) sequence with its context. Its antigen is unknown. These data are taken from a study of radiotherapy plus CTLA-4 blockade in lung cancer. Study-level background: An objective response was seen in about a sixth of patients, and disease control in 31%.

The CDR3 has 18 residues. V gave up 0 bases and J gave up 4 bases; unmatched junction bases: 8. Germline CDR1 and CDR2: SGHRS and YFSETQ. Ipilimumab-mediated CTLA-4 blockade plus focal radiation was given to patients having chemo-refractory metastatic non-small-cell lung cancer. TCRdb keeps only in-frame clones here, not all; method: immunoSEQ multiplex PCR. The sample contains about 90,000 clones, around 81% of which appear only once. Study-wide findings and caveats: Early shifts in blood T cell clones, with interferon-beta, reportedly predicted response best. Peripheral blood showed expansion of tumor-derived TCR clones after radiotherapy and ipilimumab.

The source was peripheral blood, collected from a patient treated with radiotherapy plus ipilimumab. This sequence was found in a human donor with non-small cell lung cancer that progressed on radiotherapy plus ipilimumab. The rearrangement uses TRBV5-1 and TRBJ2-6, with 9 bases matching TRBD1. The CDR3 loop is CASSLARTGAGGANVLTF. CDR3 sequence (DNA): TGCGCCAGCAGCTTGGCAAGGACAGGGGCCGGAGGGGCCAACGTCCTGACTTTC.